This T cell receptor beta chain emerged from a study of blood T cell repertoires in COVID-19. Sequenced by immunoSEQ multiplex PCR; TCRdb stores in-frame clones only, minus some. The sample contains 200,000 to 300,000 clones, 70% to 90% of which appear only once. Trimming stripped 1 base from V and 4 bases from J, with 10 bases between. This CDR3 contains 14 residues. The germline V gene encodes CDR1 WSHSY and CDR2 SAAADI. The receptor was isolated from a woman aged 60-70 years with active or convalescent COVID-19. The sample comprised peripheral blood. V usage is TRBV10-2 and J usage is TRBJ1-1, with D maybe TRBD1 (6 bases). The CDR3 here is CASSEWGGGTEAFF. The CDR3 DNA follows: TGCGCCAGCAGTGAGTGGGGAGGGGGCACTGAAGCTTTCTTT.